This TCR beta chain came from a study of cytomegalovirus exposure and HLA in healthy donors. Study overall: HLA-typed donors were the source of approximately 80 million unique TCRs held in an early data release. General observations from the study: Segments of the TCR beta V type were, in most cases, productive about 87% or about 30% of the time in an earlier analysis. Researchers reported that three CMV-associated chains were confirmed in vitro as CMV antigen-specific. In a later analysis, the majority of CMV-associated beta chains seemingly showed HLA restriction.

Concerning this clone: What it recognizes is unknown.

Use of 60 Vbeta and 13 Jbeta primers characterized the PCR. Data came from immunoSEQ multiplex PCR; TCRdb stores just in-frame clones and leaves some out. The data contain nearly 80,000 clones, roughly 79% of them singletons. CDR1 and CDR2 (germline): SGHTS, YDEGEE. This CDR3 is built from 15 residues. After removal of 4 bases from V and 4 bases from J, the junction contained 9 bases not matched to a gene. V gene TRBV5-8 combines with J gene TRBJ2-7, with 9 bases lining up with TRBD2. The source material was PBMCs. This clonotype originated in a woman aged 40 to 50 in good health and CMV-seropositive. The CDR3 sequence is CASSQRTSERYEQYF. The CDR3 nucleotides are TGTGCCAGCAGCCAGAGGACTAGCGAGAGATACGAGCAGTACTTC.